These 21 T cell receptor beta chains originate from one sample sequenced in a study of regulatory T cells in long-lasting Graves disease. Described time point: newly diagnosed GD, antithyroid drugs for less than 3 months. PBMC-extracted RNA yielded the TCR library. Both iRepertoire HTBI primers and Arm-PCR of CDR3 regions were used to build the TCR beta libraries. MiXCR was run by TCRdb on the multiplex PCR reads, yielding one entry per CDR3 protein. Here the sample spans about 530,000 distinct CDR3 sequences, roughly 16% being singletons. These data were also filed under a second study, of T cells in Graves' hyperthyroidism and ophthalmopathy.

This sample comprised peripheral blood mononuclear cells (PBMCs), obtained at new diagnosis, from a patient treated with antithyroid drugs. These receptor sequences come from a woman in her forties or fifties with Graves disease.

This sequence joins TRBV13 and TRBJ1-6; D may be TRBD1 (5 bases). Trimming took off 6 bases at V and 8 bases at J, with 11 bases between the two ends. The germline CDR1 and CDR2 sequences are PRHDT and FYEKMQ (reference sequence). The CDR3 length is 13 residues. CDR3 in amino acids: CASSLGTDSPLHF. CDR3 coding DNA: TGTGCCAGCAGTCTGGGGACGGATTCACCCCTCCACTTT.

The chain is built from TRBV5-1 and TRBJ2-3, with no clear D. Between the trimmed V and J ends, which lost 2 bases and 6 bases, there was a span of 13 bases. Germline V gene data show CDR1 as SGHRS and CDR2 as YFSETQ. This CDR3 has 14 residues. CDR3 loop: CASSFLYAWDTQYF. CDR3 nucleotides: TGCGCCAGCAGCTTCTTATACGCATGGGATACGCAGTATTTT.

This clonotype showed up just a few times. The chain uses TRBV7-9 and TRBJ2-3, with D maybe TRBD1 (6 bases). The CDR3 totals 15 residues. The V gene lost 4 bases and the J gene lost 1 base, with 12 bases spanning the gap. Germline CDR1 and CDR2: SEHNR and FQNEAQ (reference sequence). CDR3 sequence (DNA): TGTGCCAGCAGCTCAGATGGGGGCCGCACAGATACGCAGTATTTT. Encoded protein: CASSSDGGRTDTQYF.

The chain joins TRBV19 to TRBJ1-2; 7 nucleotides agree with TRBD1. The CDR3 consists of 14 residues. Looked up from germline, CDR1 is LNHDA and CDR2 is SQIVND (reference sequence). V dropped 4 bases and J dropped 2; count of bases not matched to a gene: 4. CDR3 sequence reads: CASSTPGQNYGYTF. In DNA, the CDR3 is TGTGCCAGTAGTACACCGGGACAGAACTATGGCTACACCTTC.

This clonotype showed up many times. The chain recombines TRBV3-1 with TRBJ2-1, with 9 bases fitting TRBD2. The germline V gene encodes CDR1 LGHDT and CDR2 YNNKEL (reference sequence). The CDR3 runs to 18 residues. Losses at the gene ends were 0 bases for V and 7 bases for J; bases not matched to a gene: 13. The CDR3 reads CASSQERRGGRLGNEQFF. DNA for the CDR3: TGTGCCAGCAGCCAAGAAAGGCGGGGGGGAAGGCTAGGGAATGAGCAGTTCTTC.

This clonotype was observed at least ten times. The chain uses TRBV28 and TRBJ1-6, with D unresolved. The CDR3 contains 15 residues. V shed 4 bases and J shed 8 bases, with 15 bases lying between them. The germline V gene has CDR1 MDHEN and CDR2 SYDVKM. The CDR3 sequence is CASSSPHGVHSPLHF. The DNA for the CDR3 is TGTGCCAGCAGTTCGCCCCACGGGGTTCATTCACCCCTCCACTTT. The variable domain in full, completed from reference TRBV28 and TRBJ1-6, reads DVKVTQSSRYLVKRTGEKVFLECVQDMDHENMFWYRQDPGLGLRLIYFSYDVKMKEKGDIPEGYSVSREKKERFSLILESASTNQTSMYLCASSSPHGVHSPLHFGNGTRLTVT.

This clonotype was seen ten or more times. V is TRBV2 and J is TRBJ1-1, with D tentatively TRBD1 (5 bases). CDR3 size: 11 residues. V was pared by 10 bases and J by 1 base, with 7 bases between. The germline V gene has CDR1 SNHLY and CDR2 FYNNEI. The DNA of the CDR3 is TGTGCCACCAGGGCGAACACTGAAGCTTTCTTT. This sequence encodes CATRANTEAFF.

The table lists this clonotype with a few counts. V gene TRBV7-6 combines with J gene TRBJ1-3, with D unclear. CDR1 is SGHVS and CDR2 is FNYEAQ in the germline V gene. V was pared by 1 base and J by 10 bases, with 14 bases between. CDR3 length: 14 amino acids. The CDR3 loop is CASSLGWTPETIYF. In DNA, the CDR3 is TGTGCCAGCAGCTTAGGTTGGACGCCCGAAACCATATATTTT.

There are many counts of this clonotype. The chain combines TRBV6-1 with TRBJ1-4; weak D call: TRBD1 (6 bases). CDR3 length: 15 amino acids. Germline assignment: CDR1 MNHNS and CDR2 SASEGT. V was shortened by 6 bases and J by 7 bases, with 18 bases between the two germline ends. The CDR3 DNA is TGTGCCAGCAGCCTCACAGGGTTACGGGGTGAAAAACTGTTTTTT. Translating it yields CASSLTGLRGEKLFF.

The chain recombines TRBV4-1 with TRBJ2-7; 7 bases fit TRBD2. The V gene's germline CDR1 is MGHRA and CDR2 YSYEKL. This CDR3 has 15 residues. V shed 2 bases, J shed 4 bases, and the junction held 8 bases outside the gene matches. The CDR3 sequence: CASSQTGGPQYEQYF. In DNA, the CDR3 is TGCGCCAGCAGCCAAACGGGAGGCCCTCAGTACGAGCAGTACTTC.

This clonotype was detected ten times or more. The chain is built from TRBV3-1 and TRBJ2-1; a weak D match, TRBD2 (5 bases). This CDR3 comprises 15 residues. V lost 4 bases and J lost 6, with 16 bases in between. Germline CDR1 is LGHDT and CDR2 is YNNKEL (reference sequence). CDR3 sequence reads: CASSPVRLAFNEQFF. The CDR3 region has the DNA TGTGCCAGCAGCCCAGTCCGGCTAGCCTTCAATGAGCAGTTCTTC.

This clonotype was detected ten times or more. The rearrangement uses TRBV2 and TRBJ2-1, with 15 bases fitting TRBD2. Germline lookup yields CDR1 SNHLY and CDR2 FYNNEI. The CDR3 extends over 16 amino acids. V lost 8 bases, J lost 8 bases, and 10 bases stayed unmatched. CDR3 sequence: CASGLAGGLSTYEQFF. The CDR3 DNA reads as TGTGCCAGCGGACTAGCGGGGGGGCTATCCACATATGAGCAGTTCTTC.

This clonotype was counted a few times. The J gene is TRBJ2-2, the V gene TRBV24-1; weak D call: TRBD2 (5 bases). CDR1 KGHDR and CDR2 SFDVKD come from the germline V gene. Trimming shortened V by 9 bases and J by 6 bases, and 10 bases separated the two germline ends. The CDR3 is 12 amino acids. As DNA, the CDR3 is TGTGCCACCGGGAGTGGTCCCGGGGAGCTGTTTTTT. As protein: CATGSGPGELFF.

CDR3 nucleotides: TGTGCCAGCAGTCCTGTCGCAGGGGGCGGAAATTCACCCCTCCACTTT. This encodes CASSPVAGGGNSPLHF. The chain recombines TRBV12-3 or TRBV12-4 with TRBJ1-6, with TRBD1 matching 8 bases. The V gene end was trimmed by 5 bases and the J gene end by 7 bases; junction bases not matched to a gene: 10. The CDR3 totals 16 residues.

This clonotype turned up a few times. The chain recombines TRBV5-1 with TRBJ1-2; 8 positions agree with TRBD1. V was clipped by 1 base and J by 0 bases; unmatched bases: 5. Germline V gene data show CDR1 as SGHRS and CDR2 as YFSETQ. The CDR3 consists of 16 residues. CDR3 amino acids: CASSLTTGGANYGYTF. The CDR3 bases are TGCGCCAGCAGCTTGACTACAGGGGGAGCTAACTATGGCTACACCTTC.

This clonotype was recorded many times. This chain connects TRBV2 to TRBJ1-1; perhaps TRBD1 as D (5 bases). Trimming left V 6 bases short and J 0 bases short, with 11 bases between. CDR1 is SNHLY, CDR2 FYNNEI, per germline. This CDR3 spans 14 amino acids. The CDR3 here is CASRIDRMNTEAFF. The CDR3 bases are TGTGCCAGCAGAATAGACAGAATGAACACTGAAGCTTTCTTT.

In this sample, this clonotype turned up many times. V usage is TRBV10-3 and J usage is TRBJ1-5, with a tentative D call TRBD1 (5 bases). Trimming pared 11 bases from V and 5 bases from J, leaving 13 bases between. Per germline, CDR1 ENHRY and CDR2 SYGVKD. There are 12 residues in the CDR3. DNA of the CDR3: TGTGCCTCCCAGGGCGGGGATCAGCCCCAGCATTTT. Translating gives CASQGGDQPQHF.

There are many counts of this clonotype. The rearrangement uses TRBV3-1 and TRBJ1-1, with TRBD1 matching over 9 bases. The CDR3 is 14 residues long. From germline, CDR1 is LGHDT and CDR2 YNNKEL (reference sequence). V shed 4 bases, J shed 2 bases, and the junction held 2 bases outside the gene matches. DNA for the CDR3: TGTGCCAGCAGCCGGGGACAGGGTAACACTGAAGCTTTCTTT. This gives the protein CASSRGQGNTEAFF.

This clonotype was detected many times. The genes are TRBV3-1 and TRBJ2-1, with 7 bases lining up with TRBD1. Germline V CDR1 and CDR2: LGHDT, YNNKEL (reference sequence). The CDR3 totals 15 residues. Trimming cost V 4 bases and J 1 base; bases outside gene matches: 4. The CDR3 sequence: CASSRRQGSYNEQFF. The CDR3 DNA follows: TGTGCCAGCAGCCGCAGACAGGGTTCCTACAATGAGCAGTTCTTC.

In this sample, this clonotype turned up many times. The CDR3 is CASSLWVLPQNTEAFF. CDR3 bases: TGTGCCAGCAGCTTGTGGGTCCTTCCTCAGAACACTGAAGCTTTCTTT. The V call is TRBV5-6, the J call TRBJ1-1; the D is unclear. V lost 1 base and J 1 base, leaving 14 bases between the germline ends. This CDR3 comprises 16 residues. The germline V gene has CDR1 SGHDT and CDR2 YYEEEE.

In its sample, this clonotype was seen a few times. V is TRBV2 and J is TRBJ1-4, with 7 bases aligning to TRBD1. The CDR3 consists of 15 residues. Germline-derived CDR1 and CDR2 are SNHLY and FYNNEI. With V trimmed by 7 bases and J by 5 bases, 10 bases remained unmatched. The CDR3 nucleotides are TGTGCCAGCACCGAGGGATCAGGGGGGAATGAAAAACTGTTTTTT. Encoded protein: CASTEGSGGNEKLFF. The variable domain in full, with the rest retrieved from reference TRBV2 and TRBJ1-4, is EPEVTQTPSHQVTQMGQEVILRCVPISNHLYFYWYRQILGQKVEFLVSFYNNEISEKSEIFDDQFSVERPDGSNFTLKIRSTKLEDSAMYFCASTEGSGGNEKLFFGSGTQLSVL.